The T cell receptor beta chain under discussion was sequenced for a study of regulatory T cells in long-lasting Graves disease. Overall study context: To qualify as persistent, Graves' disease required over 5 years of antithyroid drugs with positive TSH receptor antibodies.

Germline V gene data show CDR1 as MNHEY and CDR2 as SVGAGI. This CDR3 has 17 amino acids. Deletions cut 6 bases from V and 3 bases from J, with 24 bases between. The time point was: persistent/refractory GD, antithyroid drugs over 5 years with positive TRAb. PBMCs provided the RNA from which the TCR library was made. Criteria from the American Thyroid Association guidelines were applied to diagnose Graves' disease. Study results and caveats: With persistent disease, TRBV28, TRBJ1-2 and TRBJ2-5 were the favored segments. Newly diagnosed Graves' patients exceeded persistent ones in TCR diversity.

With regard to this clonotype: The antigen is undetermined.

TCR beta libraries were built with iRepertoire HTBI primers and Arm-PCR of CDR3 regions. TCRdb independently ran MiXCR on the multiplex PCR reads; one entry per CDR3 protein. The sample yields roughly 500,000 distinct CDR3 sequences, less than 25% seen once. The clonotype comes from a female donor with Graves disease. The chain uses TRBV6-5 and TRBJ2-7; tentative D call: TRBD1 (5 bases). Sequences were derived from peripheral blood mononuclear cells (PBMCs), sampled when the disease was refractory, from a patient treated with antithyroid drugs. This CDR3 is CASRYAPAAGLIYEQYF. CDR3 sequence (DNA): TGTGCCAGCAGGTACGCCCCGGCGGCAGGGTTAATCTACGAGCAGTACTTC.